Presented here are 11 T cell receptor beta chains from one specimen sequenced in a study of cytomegalovirus exposure and HLA in healthy donors (dated 2017 in TCRdb). Libraries were made using the immunoSEQ multiplex PCR assay. A mixture of 60 forward primers for TCR Vbeta segments and 13 reverse primers for TCR Jbeta segments was used in the multiplex PCR. Sourced from immuneACCESS, this table was stored by TCRdb with only in-frame sequences that have V and J called. A share of the clones is absent; for the studies checked, an unresolved V gene accounts for under half, and the remainder has no known explanation. The sample records about 110,000 clones, 75% to 80% of which are singletons. Clones ranked in the top ten supply roughly 1.3% of the sample. The sample taken for sequencing was PBMCs. These receptors all come from a woman aged 25 to 45 in good health and CMV-seronegative.

The rearrangement uses TRBV19 and TRBJ2-1; 11 bases fit TRBD2. Germline values: CDR1 LNHDA, CDR2 SQIVND (reference sequence). CDR3 size: 19 residues. J lost 0 bases, V lost 4 bases, and 11 bases had no gene match. The CDR3 sequence is CASSKVTGLAASSYNEQFF. For the CDR3, the DNA is TGTGCCAGTAGTAAGGTGACGGGACTAGCGGCGAGCTCCTACAATGAGCAGTTCTTC.

This rearrangement joins TRBV6-5 to TRBJ1-6; D may be TRBD1 (5 bases). CDR1 is MNHEY, CDR2 SVGAGI, per germline. The CDR3 length is 14 residues. V was clipped by 6 bases and J by 8 bases, with 14 bases between them. The CDR3 protein is CASRRRQRDSPLHF. DNA of the CDR3: TGTGCCAGCAGAAGAAGACAGCGAGATTCACCCCTCCACTTT.

The J gene is TRBJ1-2, the V gene TRBV2; maybe TRBD1 (6 bases). The germline V and J ends were trimmed by 11 bases and 4 bases, with 11 bases remaining between them. This CDR3 region has 11 residues. Germline V lookup: CDR1 SNHLY, CDR2 FYNNEI. The CDR3 nucleotides are TGTGCCCTAGGGGGGGCCTATGGCTACACCTTC. It yields the protein CALGGAYGYTF.

The gene calls are TRBV13 and TRBJ2-1; possibly TRBD2 for D (5 bases). V lost 5 bases and J 15 bases, leaving 17 bases between the germline ends. The germline gives CDR1 PRHDT, CDR2 FYEKMQ (reference sequence). This CDR3 is built from 12 residues. The CDR3 DNA sequence: TGTGCCAGCAGCCAAGGCCTGCCGGGGATGTTCTTC. Protein product: CASSQGLPGMFF.

CDR3 residues: CASSYSEVSYEQYF. CDR3 nucleotides: TGTGCCAGCAGTTACTCGGAGGTCTCCTACGAGCAGTACTTC. V and J are TRBV6-5 and TRBJ2-7; TRBD2 is a possible D gene (5 bases). The CDR3 length is 14 residues. Germline CDR1 is MNHEY and CDR2 is SVGAGI. Trimming took off 0 bases at V and 0 bases at J, with 6 bases between the two ends.

J is TRBJ2-5 and V is TRBV19, with 7 bases aligning to TRBD1. The J call is uncertain, as TRBJ2-7 better fits the DNA end. From germline, CDR1 is LNHDA and CDR2 SQIVND (reference sequence). The CDR3 is made up of 14 amino acids. CDR3 sequence: CASSPRDRSYEQYF. The CDR3 DNA sequence: TGTGCCAGTAGTCCGAGGGACAGATCCTACGAGCAGTACTTC.

This clone was detected only a few times. The V call is TRBV6-6, the J call TRBJ1-2, with 12 bases that match TRBD1. Germline V gene sequence: CDR1 MNHNY, CDR2 SVGAGI (reference sequence). The junction had 9 bases not matched to a gene; V was cut back by 5 bases and J by 5 bases. The length of the CDR3 is 16 residues. CDR3 in amino acids: CASSQGGQGARYGYTF. CDR3 nucleotides: TGTGCCAGCAGTCAGGGGGGACAGGGGGCGAGGTATGGCTACACCTTC.

V is TRBV30 and J is TRBJ2-3; D might be TRBD2 (6 bases). The V gene lost 0 bases and the J gene lost 0 bases, with 10 bases spanning the gap. The CDR3 spans 15 residues. Germline CDR1 GTSNPN, CDR2 SVGIG (reference sequence). Here the CDR3 DNA reads TGTGCCTGGAGTGTAGGTCTAGCGAGCACAGATACGCAGTATTTT. It yields the protein CAWSVGLASTDTQYF.

This chain uses TRBV6-5 with TRBJ1-5; TRBD1 agrees at 8 bases. Germline CDR1 and CDR2: MNHEY and SVGAGI. This CDR3 is 13 amino acids long. With V trimmed by 6 bases and J by 6 bases, 4 bases remained unmatched. The CDR3 protein is CASRTGAAQPQHF. CDR3 DNA sequence: TGTGCCAGCAGGACAGGGGCGGCTCAGCCCCAGCATTTT.

This clone was detected only once. The V gene is TRBV4-1, the J gene TRBJ2-7, with TRBD1 identical over 9 bases. CDR1 is MGHRA and CDR2 is YSYEKL in the germline V gene. The CDR3 is 15 residues long. V lost 0 bases, J lost 3 bases, and 3 bases stayed unmatched. The DNA of the CDR3 is TGCGCCAGCAGCCAAGAATCGACAGGGGGCTACGAGCAGTACTTC. The encoded protein is CASSQESTGGYEQYF.

This clone has only one observation. V gene TRBV4-2 combines with J gene TRBJ2-7; maybe TRBD1 (6 bases). This CDR3 is built from 17 residues. From germline, CDR1 is LGHNA and CDR2 YNFKEQ. V was clipped by 3 bases and J by 0 bases, with 18 bases between them. The CDR3 nucleotides read TGTGCCAGCAGCCAGCAAGACACAGGGATGGCCTCCTACGAGCAGTACTTC. As protein: CASSQQDTGMASYEQYF.